This is a list of T cell receptor beta chains from one sample in a study of human T cells and chemical hapten exposure. TCRdb itself ran the RACE reads through MiXCR, one entry per CDR3 protein. The top ten clones hold roughly 4% of a sample with some 83,000 distinct CDR3 sequences, about 11% of them seen once. The material sequenced was whole blood, taken in connection with sensitization to the hapten diphenylcyclopropenone (DPC). The receptors derive from a woman between 45 and 60 years old with alopecia areata. Some clones in this sample may be carry-over from other donors' samples. The CDR3 runs from the conserved cysteine through the conserved F or W. Fields, in order: J gene, V gene, D gene, clone size, CDR3 DNA, CDR3 protein. A D gene is named only where the DNA matches it firmly. Where a row states a size, it is once, few, many or the class of an expanded clone; other rows omit it.

>TRBJ2-1|TRBV6-1|TRBD1|.
TGTGCCAGCCCGGGGACAGGGAGGAATGAGCAGTTCTTC
CASPGTGRNEQFF
>TRBJ1-3|TRBV20-1|.|.
TGCAGTGCTAGAGATAGGGGCTCCTCTGGAAACACCATATATTTT
CSARDRGSSGNTIYF
>TRBJ2-3|TRBV12-5|TRBD2|.
TGTGCTAGTGGTTTTGCCGGGAGCGGGGGAGATACGCAGTATTTT
CASGFAGSGGDTQYF
>TRBJ1-1|TRBV6-2/TRBV6-3|.|.
TGTGCCAGCAGTTACGCCGGACACCGATTGAACACTGAAGCTTTCTTT
CASSYAGHRLNTEAFF
>TRBJ2-7|TRBV18|.|.
TGTGCCAGCTCACCACCGTTATCCGAGCAGTACTTC
CASSPPLSEQYF
>TRBJ2-3|TRBV27|TRBD2|few
TGTGCCAGCAGTCCCCTCCCCCTCGGGGGGAGCACAGATACGCAGTATTTT
CASSPLPLGGSTDTQYF
>TRBJ2-1|TRBV28|TRBD2|few
TGTGCCAGCATCCTGACTAGCGGGAGGCTGAGCTCCTACAATGAGCAGTTCTTC
CASILTSGRLSSYNEQFF
>TRBJ2-3|TRBV27|TRBD2|.
TGTGCCAGCAGCGTGACTAGCGGGAGGGCGGGTACGCAGTATTTT
CASSVTSGRAGTQYF
>TRBJ2-1|TRBV7-9|TRBD2|many
TGTGCCAGCCTCACATTAGCGGGAGTTTGGGACAATGAGCAGTTCTTC
CASLTLAGVWDNEQFF
>TRBJ2-2|TRBV4-3|.|.
TGCGCCAGCAGCCAAGCTACAAACACCGAGGAGCTGTTTTTT
CASSQATNTEELFF
>TRBJ1-1|TRBV18|.|.
TGTGCCAGCTCATCACCGATGAACACTGAAGCTTTCTTT
CASSSPMNTEAFF
>TRBJ1-2|TRBV20-1|TRBD1|many
TGCAGTGCTAGACTGGACAGGGTCGACTATGGCTACACCTTC
CSARLDRVDYGYTF
>TRBJ2-2|TRBV10-2|TRBD2|many
TGCGCCAGCACTAGCGGGGGGGCTTGGACCGGGGAGCTGTTTTTT
CASTSGGAWTGELFF
>TRBJ2-1|TRBV20-1|TRBD2|many
TGCAGTGCTAGAGATTCAAGCGGGGGGCGTGGGAATGAGCAGTTCTTC
CSARDSSGGRGNEQFF
>TRBJ2-1|TRBV7-2|TRBD2|few
TGTGCCAGCAGCTTGGTCCGACGGACTAGCGGCCTTAGCTCCTACAATGAGCAGTTCTTC
CASSLVRRTSGLSSYNEQFF
>TRBJ2-3|TRBV6-5|TRBD1|few
TGTGCCAGCAGGTTACAGGGGAGCACAGATACGCAGTATTTT
CASRLQGSTDTQYF
>TRBJ2-7|TRBV3-1|TRBD2|.
TGTGCCAGCAGCCAAGTGCTAGCGGGGCCCTACGAGCAGTACTTC
CASSQVLAGPYEQYF
>TRBJ1-2|TRBV20-1|TRBD1|many
TGCAGTGCTAGGGACAGGCGCCCCAGCTATGGCTACACCTTC
CSARDRRPSYGYTF
>TRBJ1-6|TRBV28|TRBD1|many
TGTGCCAGCAGTTTCCCCGGACAGGGATTGAATTCACCCCTCCACTTT
CASSFPGQGLNSPLHF
>TRBJ2-5|TRBV7-7|TRBD2|many
TGTGCTAGCAGCCTGAGCGGGGGGGTCAGAGAGACCCAGTACTTC
CASSLSGGVRETQYF
>TRBJ2-5|TRBV6-6|.|few
TGTGCCATAGGGTCGACGGGGACCCAGTACTTC
CAIGSTGTQYF
>TRBJ2-5|TRBV28|TRBD1|many
TGTGCCAGCAGTTTACAGGGGGCCCAAGAGACCCAGTACTTC
CASSLQGAQETQYF
>TRBJ2-7|TRBV7-8|.|few
TGTGCCAGCAGCAAAACGTGGGACAATTTCTACGAGCAGTACTTC
CASSKTWDNFYEQYF
>TRBJ2-1|TRBV5-1|TRBD2|many
TGCGCCAGCAGCTTGGCTGGCGGGAGGCCCGAGAATGAGCAGTTCTTC
CASSLAGGRPENEQFF
>TRBJ2-2|TRBV28|.|few
TGTGCCAGCATTTCAGGGCATACCGGGGAGCTGTTTTTT
CASISGHTGELFF
>TRBJ1-4|TRBV11-2|.|many
TGTGCCAGCAGCTTTCGAGGGGGTTATGAAAAACTGTTTTTT
CASSFRGGYEKLFF
>TRBJ2-1|TRBV7-3|TRBD2|.
TGTGCCAGCAGCCCCCGGACTAGCGGGGGATACAATGAGCAGTTCTTC
CASSPRTSGGYNEQFF
>TRBJ1-4|TRBV20-1|.|many
TGCAGTGCTAGAGAAACCACCCGACGGCCAACTAATGAAAAACTGTTTTTT
CSARETTRRPTNEKLFF
>TRBJ2-7|TRBV7-2|.|.
TGTGCCAGCAGCTTAGGTCCTGCCTCCTACGAGCAGTACTTC
CASSLGPASYEQYF
>TRBJ2-7|TRBV29-1|.|few
TGCAGCGTGACCGGAAGACGCGACGAGCAGTACTTC
CSVTGRRDEQYF
>TRBJ1-1|TRBV12-3/TRBV12-4|TRBD1|many
TGTGCCAGCAGGGGGACAGGAACCATGAACACTGAAGCTTTCTTT
CASRGTGTMNTEAFF
>TRBJ2-5|TRBV9|.|many
TGTGCCAGCAGCGTAGGTGGGCAGACCCAGTACTTC
CASSVGGQTQYF
>TRBJ2-5|TRBV10-3|TRBD2|few
TGTGCCATCAGAGAACCGGGACTACAAGAGACCCAGTACTTC
CAIREPGLQETQYF
>TRBJ2-7|TRBV4-2|.|few
TGTGCCAGCAGCCAAGACTCGGTCGGTCTCTCCTACGAGCAGTACTTC
CASSQDSVGLSYEQYF
>TRBJ2-7|TRBV6-4|TRBD1|.
TGTGCCAGCAGGGAGGACAGGGATTTCTACGAGCAGTACTTC
CASREDRDFYEQYF
>TRBJ2-7|TRBV20-1|.|.
TGCAGTGCTAGAGATTCCGGAGGGTCCGCCGAGCAGTACTTC
CSARDSGGSAEQYF
>TRBJ2-3|TRBV12-5|TRBD2|few
TGTGCTAGTGGCTCCCCGGCCGGGGGGGTCCACACAGATACGCAGTATTTT
CASGSPAGGVHTDTQYF
>TRBJ1-4|TRBV7-9|.|many
TGTGCCACCCAAATGGGGGAAAAACTGTTTTTT
CATQMGEKLFF
>TRBJ2-3|TRBV20-1|.|.
TGCAGTGCTAGAGATGGGCGGCAACGCCGGAAGAGGGATACGCAGTATTTT
CSARDGRQRRKRDTQYF
>TRBJ1-1|TRBV6-6|.|many
TGTGCCAGCAGTTACTCGGGGGGGCTCATGAACACTGAAGCTTTCTTT
CASSYSGGLMNTEAFF
>TRBJ1-2|TRBV29-1|.|many
TGCAGCGTTGACCGACGGACCAACTATGGCTACACCTTC
CSVDRRTNYGYTF
>TRBJ2-1|TRBV29-1|TRBD1|.
TGCAGCGCCACAGGGGATGTATGGCGGGTTGGGATGGATGAGCAGTTCTTC
CSATGDVWRVGMDEQFF
>TRBJ2-6|TRBV27|.|many
TGTGCCAGCAGTTTATATATGATTTCTGGGGCCAACGTCCTGACTTTC
CASSLYMISGANVLTF